This entry concerns a single T cell receptor (beta chain). Its cognate antigen is unknown. The data were taken from a study of PD-1 blockade in classical Hodgkin lymphoma. Study-level points and caveats: It was among complete responders that baseline diversity resembled that of newly diagnosed patients.

This table comes from immunoSEQ multiplex PCR, and its TCRdb copy is limited to in-frame clones, with some not included. The table records under 70,000 clones, 71% of them present only once. No patient escaped relapse after autologous stem cell transplantation, and brentuximab vedotin exposure varied. This CDR3 contains 14 residues. V was pared by 1 base and J by 5 bases, with 11 bases between. The germline V gene has CDR1 MNHEY and CDR2 SMNVEV (reference sequence). The chain employs TRBV27 and TRBJ2-5; D perhaps matches TRBD1 (5 bases). The specimen was peripheral blood mononuclear cells (PBMCs), collected before the second cycle of nivolumab. The source of this sequence is a human donor with classical Hodgkin lymphoma. CDR3 amino acids: CASSLYAGKETQYF. CDR3 bases: TGTGCCAGCAGTTTATATGCAGGGAAGGAGACCCAGTACTTC.